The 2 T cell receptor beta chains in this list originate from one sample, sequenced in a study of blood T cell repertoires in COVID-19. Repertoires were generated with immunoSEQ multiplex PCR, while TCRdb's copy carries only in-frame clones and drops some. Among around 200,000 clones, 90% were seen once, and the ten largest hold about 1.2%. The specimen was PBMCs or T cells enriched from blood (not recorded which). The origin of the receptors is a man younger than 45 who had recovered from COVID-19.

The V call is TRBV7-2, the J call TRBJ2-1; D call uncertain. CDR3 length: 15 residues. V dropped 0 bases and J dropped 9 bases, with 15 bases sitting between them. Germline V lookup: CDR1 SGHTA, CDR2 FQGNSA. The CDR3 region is CASSLARYRVCEQFF. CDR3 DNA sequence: TGTGCCAGCAGCTTAGCGCGTTATCGGGTTTGTGAGCAGTTCTTC.

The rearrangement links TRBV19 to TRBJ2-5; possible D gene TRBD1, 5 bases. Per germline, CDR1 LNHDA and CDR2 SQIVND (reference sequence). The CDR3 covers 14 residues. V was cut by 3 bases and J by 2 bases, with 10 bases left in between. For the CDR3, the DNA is TGTGCCAGTAGTATGTCAGGGCTACAAGAGACCCAGTACTTC. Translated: CASSMSGLQETQYF. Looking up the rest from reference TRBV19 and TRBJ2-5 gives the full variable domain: DGGITQSPKYLFRKEGQNVTLSCEQNLNHDAMYWYRQDPGQGLRLIYYSQIVNDFQKGDIAEGYSVSREKKESFPLTVTSAQKNPTAFYLCASSMSGLQETQYFGPGTRLLVL.